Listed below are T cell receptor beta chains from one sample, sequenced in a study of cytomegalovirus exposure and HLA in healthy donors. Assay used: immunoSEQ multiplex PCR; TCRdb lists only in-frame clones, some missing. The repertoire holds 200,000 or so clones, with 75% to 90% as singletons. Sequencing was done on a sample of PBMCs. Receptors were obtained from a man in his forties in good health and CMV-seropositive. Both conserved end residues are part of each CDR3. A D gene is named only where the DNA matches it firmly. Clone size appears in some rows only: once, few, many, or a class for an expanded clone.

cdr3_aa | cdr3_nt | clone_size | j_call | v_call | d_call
CAWSVGNRGNQPQHF | TGTGCCTGGAGTGTAGGGAACAGGGGAAATCAGCCCCAGCATTTT | NA | TRBJ1-5 | TRBV30 | TRBD1
CASAWQASTNEKLFF | TGTGCCAGCGCCTGGCAGGCCTCAACTAATGAAAAACTGTTTTTT | NA | TRBJ1-4 | TRBV27 | NA
CASAPLRDLGEQYF | TGCGCCAGCGCCCCTTTGCGGGACCTGGGAGAGCAGTACTTC | NA | TRBJ2-7 | TRBV5-1 | NA
CASSLLAGTRGGHGYTF | TGTGCCAGCAGTTTACTTGCAGGGACTAGGGGTGGGCATGGCTACACCTTC | NA | TRBJ1-2 | TRBV28 | NA
CASSARTEAFF | TGTGCCAGCAGTGCGAGGACTGAAGCTTTCTTT | NA | TRBJ1-1 | TRBV28 | NA
CASSQEGTGGEAFF | TGCGCCAGCAGCCAAGAAGGGACAGGGGGAGAAGCTTTCTTT | NA | TRBJ1-1 | TRBV4-3 | TRBD1
CASSLTIGGLSYEQYF | TGTGCCAGCAGCTTAACGATCGGGGGACTCTCCTACGAGCAGTACTTC | NA | TRBJ2-7 | TRBV7-9 | NA
CASSQDTAPMNTEAFF | TGCGCCAGCAGCCAAGATACAGCACCGATGAACACTGAAGCTTTCTTT | NA | TRBJ1-1 | TRBV4-3 | NA
CASSLGTVSSYNEQFF | TGTGCCAGCAGCTTAGGGACTGTGAGCTCCTACAATGAGCAGTTCTTC | NA | TRBJ2-1 | TRBV11-2 | NA
CASSVRGPGELFF | TGTGCCAGTAGTGTAAGGGGTCCCGGGGAGCTGTTTTTT | NA | TRBJ2-2 | TRBV19 | NA
CASSLGSRGGNTEAFF | TGTGCCAGCAGCTTGGGTAGTCGGGGAGGGAACACTGAAGCTTTCTTT | NA | TRBJ1-1 | TRBV5-4 | NA
CASSSRFVYF | TGTGCCAGCAGCTCCCGGTTCGTGTATTTT | few | TRBJ1-5 | TRBV9 | NA